The present entry profiles one TCR beta chain with its context. Its cognate antigen is unknown. The sample is drawn from a study of cytotoxic CD8 clonotypes in ibrutinib-treated CLL. Whole-study results and caveats: At progression, clonality fell back toward baseline after rising at ibrutinib response.

Using immunoSEQ multiplex PCR, the repertoire was profiled, and TCRdb retains in-frame clones only, with some absent. The repertoire includes 20,000 to 30,000 clones, roughly 70% of them detected once, and less than 60% sits in the top ten. The junction had 10 bases not matched to a gene; V was cut back by 8 bases and J by 7 bases. The CDR3 totals 14 residues. CDR1 is LNHDA, CDR2 SQIVND, per germline (reference sequence). This sequence joins TRBV19 and TRBJ1-4, with 7 bases that match TRBD1. This receptor was taken from a human donor with chronic lymphocytic leukemia. Here the sequenced sample was PBMCs, taken after 12 months of ibrutinib treatment. The CDR3 sequence is CASRPQGDVEKLFF. In nucleotides, the CDR3 is TGTGCCAGTCGGCCCCAGGGGGATGTTGAAAAACTGTTTTTT.